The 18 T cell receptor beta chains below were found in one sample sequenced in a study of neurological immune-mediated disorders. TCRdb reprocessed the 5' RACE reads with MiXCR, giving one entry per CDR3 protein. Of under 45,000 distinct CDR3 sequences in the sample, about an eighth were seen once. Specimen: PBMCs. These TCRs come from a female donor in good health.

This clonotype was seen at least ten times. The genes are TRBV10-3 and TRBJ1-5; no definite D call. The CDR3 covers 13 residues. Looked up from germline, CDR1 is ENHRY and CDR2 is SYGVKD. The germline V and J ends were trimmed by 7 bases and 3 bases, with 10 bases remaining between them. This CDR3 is CAITSGFNQPQHF. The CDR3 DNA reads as TGTGCCATCACCTCAGGATTCAATCAGCCCCAGCATTTT.

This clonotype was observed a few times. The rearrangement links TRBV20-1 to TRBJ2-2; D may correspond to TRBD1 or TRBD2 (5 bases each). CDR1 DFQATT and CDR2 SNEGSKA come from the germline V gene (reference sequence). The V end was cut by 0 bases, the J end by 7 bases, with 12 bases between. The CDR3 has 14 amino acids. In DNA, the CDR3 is TGCAGTGCTAGAGATCGGGGCAAGGGCGGGGAGCTGTTTTTT. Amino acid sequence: CSARDRGKGGELFF.

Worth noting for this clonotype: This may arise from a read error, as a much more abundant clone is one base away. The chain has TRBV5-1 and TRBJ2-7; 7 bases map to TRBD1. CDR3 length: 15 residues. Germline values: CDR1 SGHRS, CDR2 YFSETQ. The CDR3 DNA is TGCGCCAGCAGCATACAGGGGCCCCCTTCCTACGAGCAGCACTTC. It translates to CASSIQGPPSYEQHF.

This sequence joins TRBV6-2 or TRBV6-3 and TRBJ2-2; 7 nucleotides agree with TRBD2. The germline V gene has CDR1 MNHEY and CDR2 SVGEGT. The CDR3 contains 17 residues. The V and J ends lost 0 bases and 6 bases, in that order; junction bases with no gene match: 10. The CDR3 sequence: CASSYSTFGTKAGELFF. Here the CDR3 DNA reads TGTGCCAGCAGTTACTCCACGTTCGGGACTAAAGCCGGGGAGCTGTTTTTT.

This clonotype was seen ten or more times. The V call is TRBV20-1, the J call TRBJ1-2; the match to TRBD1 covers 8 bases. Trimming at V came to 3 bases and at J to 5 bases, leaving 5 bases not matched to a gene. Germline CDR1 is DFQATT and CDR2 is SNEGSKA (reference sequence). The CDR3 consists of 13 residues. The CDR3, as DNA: TGCAGTGCTAGTAGACAGGGGAGGTATGGCTACACCTTC. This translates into CSASRQGRYGYTF.

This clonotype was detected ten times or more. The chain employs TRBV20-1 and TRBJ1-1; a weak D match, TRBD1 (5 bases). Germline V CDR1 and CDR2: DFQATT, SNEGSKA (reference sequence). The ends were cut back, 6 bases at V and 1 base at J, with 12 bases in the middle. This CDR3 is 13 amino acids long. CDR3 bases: TGCAGTGCGCCCTCGGGGGGGAACACTGAAGCTTTCTTT. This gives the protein CSAPSGGNTEAFF.

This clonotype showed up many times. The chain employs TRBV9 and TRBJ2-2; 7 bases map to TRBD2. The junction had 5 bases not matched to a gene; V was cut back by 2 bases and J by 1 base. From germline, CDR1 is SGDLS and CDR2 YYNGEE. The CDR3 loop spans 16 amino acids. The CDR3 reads CASSVAPSGNTGELFF. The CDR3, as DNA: TGTGCCAGCAGCGTGGCTCCTAGCGGGAACACCGGGGAGCTGTTTTTT.

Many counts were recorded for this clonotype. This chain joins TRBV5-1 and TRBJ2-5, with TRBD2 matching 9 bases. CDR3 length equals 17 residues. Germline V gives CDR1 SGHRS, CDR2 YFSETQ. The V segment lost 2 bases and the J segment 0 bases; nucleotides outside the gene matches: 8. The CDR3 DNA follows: TGCGCCAGCAGCTTAGGACTAGCGAGGAGGTACCAAGAGACCCAGTACTTC. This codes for CASSLGLARRYQETQYF.

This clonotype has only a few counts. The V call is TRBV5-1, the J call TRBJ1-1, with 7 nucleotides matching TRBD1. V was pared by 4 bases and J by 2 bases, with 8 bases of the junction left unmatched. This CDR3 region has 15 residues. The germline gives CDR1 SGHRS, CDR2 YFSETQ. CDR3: CASSRGQFLNTEAFF. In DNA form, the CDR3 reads TGCGCCAGCAGCAGGGGACAGTTCCTTAACACTGAAGCTTTCTTT.

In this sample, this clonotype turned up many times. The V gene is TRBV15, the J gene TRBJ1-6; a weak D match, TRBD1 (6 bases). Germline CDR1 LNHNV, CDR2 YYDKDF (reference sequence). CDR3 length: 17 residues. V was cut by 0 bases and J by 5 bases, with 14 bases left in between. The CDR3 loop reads CATSREVGGRNNSPLHF. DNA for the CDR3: TGTGCCACCAGCAGAGAAGTGGGGGGCAGAAATAATTCACCCCTCCACTTT.

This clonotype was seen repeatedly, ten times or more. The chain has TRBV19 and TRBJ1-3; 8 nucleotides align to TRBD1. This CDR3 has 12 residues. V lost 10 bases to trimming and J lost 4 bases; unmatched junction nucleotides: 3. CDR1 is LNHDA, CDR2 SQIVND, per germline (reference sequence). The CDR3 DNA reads TGTGCCACCAGGACAGGGGGAAACACCATATATTTT. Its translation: CATRTGGNTIYF.

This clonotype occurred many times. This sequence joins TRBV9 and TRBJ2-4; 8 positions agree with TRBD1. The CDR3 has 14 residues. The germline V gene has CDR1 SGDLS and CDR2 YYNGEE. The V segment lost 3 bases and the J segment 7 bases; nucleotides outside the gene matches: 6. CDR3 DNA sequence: TGTGCCAGCAGCGGGGGACAGGCCCTTAACATTCAGTACTTC. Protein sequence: CASSGGQALNIQYF. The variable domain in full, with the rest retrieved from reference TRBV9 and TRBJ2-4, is DSGVTQTPKHLITATGQRVTLRCSPRSGDLSVYWYQQSLDQGLQFLIQYYNGEERAKGNILERFSAQQFPDLHSELNLSSLELGDSALYFCASSGGQALNIQYFGAGTRLSVL.

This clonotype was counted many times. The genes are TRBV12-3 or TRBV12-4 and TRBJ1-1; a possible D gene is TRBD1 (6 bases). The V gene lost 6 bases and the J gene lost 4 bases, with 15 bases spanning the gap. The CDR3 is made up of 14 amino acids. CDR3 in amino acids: CASRVEGEGTEAFF. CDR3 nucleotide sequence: TGTGCCAGCAGAGTCGAGGGGGAAGGCACTGAAGCTTTCTTT.

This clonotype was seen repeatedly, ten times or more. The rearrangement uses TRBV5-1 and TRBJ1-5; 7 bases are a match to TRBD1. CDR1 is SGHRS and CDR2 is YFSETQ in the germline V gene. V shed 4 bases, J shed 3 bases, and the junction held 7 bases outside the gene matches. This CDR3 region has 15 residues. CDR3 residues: CASSPSGQNNQPQHF. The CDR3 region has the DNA TGCGCCAGCAGCCCCTCGGGACAGAACAATCAGCCCCAGCATTTT.

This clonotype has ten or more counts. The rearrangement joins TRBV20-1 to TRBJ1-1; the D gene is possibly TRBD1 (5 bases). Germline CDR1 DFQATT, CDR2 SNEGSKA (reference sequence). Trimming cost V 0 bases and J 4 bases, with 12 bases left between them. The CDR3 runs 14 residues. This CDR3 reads CSAREAGYGTEAFF. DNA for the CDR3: TGCAGTGCTAGAGAGGCAGGGTATGGCACTGAAGCTTTCTTT.

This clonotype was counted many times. CDR3 nucleotides: TGTGCCAGCAGCTGGGGGGGACAGGAGAACTATGGCTACACCTTC. This codes for CASSWGGQENYGYTF. The rearrangement links TRBV7-3 to TRBJ1-2; 8 nucleotides agree with TRBD1. Germline CDR1 and CDR2: SGHTA and FQGTGA. V was clipped by 4 bases and J by 2 bases; unmatched bases: 6. This CDR3 has 15 amino acids.

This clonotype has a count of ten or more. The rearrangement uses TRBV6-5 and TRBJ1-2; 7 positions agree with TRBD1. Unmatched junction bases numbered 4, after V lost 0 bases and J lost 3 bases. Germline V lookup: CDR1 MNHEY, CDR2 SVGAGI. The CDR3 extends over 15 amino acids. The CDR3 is CASSYSNRGDYGYTF. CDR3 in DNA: TGTGCCAGCAGTTACTCGAACAGGGGCGACTATGGCTACACCTTC.

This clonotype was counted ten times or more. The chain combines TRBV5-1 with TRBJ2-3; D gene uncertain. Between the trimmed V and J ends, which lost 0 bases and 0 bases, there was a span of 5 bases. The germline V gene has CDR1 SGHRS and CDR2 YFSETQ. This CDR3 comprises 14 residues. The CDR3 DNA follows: TGCGCCAGCAGCTTGGATTCGAGCACAGATACGCAGTATTTT. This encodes CASSLDSSTDTQYF.